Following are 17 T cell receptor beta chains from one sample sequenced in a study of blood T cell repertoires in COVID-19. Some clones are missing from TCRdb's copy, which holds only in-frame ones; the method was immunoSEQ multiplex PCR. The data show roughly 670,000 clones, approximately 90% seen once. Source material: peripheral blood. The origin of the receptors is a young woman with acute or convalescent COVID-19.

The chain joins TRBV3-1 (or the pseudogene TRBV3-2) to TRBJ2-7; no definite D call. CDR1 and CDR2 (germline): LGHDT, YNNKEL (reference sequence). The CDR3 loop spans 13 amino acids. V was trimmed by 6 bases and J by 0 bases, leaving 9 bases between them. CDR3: CASRMANSYEQYF. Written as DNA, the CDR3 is TGTGCCAGCAGGATGGCAAACTCCTACGAGCAGTACTTC.

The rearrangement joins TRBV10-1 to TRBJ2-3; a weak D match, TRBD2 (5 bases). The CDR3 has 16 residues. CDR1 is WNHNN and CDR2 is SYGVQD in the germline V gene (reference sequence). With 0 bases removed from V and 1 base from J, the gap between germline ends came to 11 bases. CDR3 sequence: CASSESKDSCTDTQYF. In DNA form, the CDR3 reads TGCGCCAGCAGTGAGTCCAAGGACTCATGCACAGATACGCAGTATTTT.

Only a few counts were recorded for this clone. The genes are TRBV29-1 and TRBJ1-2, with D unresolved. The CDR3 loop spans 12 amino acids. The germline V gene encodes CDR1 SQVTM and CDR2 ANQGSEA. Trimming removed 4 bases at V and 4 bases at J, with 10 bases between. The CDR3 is CSVGGKSYGYTF. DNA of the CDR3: TGCAGCGTTGGTGGTAAGAGCTATGGCTACACCTTC.

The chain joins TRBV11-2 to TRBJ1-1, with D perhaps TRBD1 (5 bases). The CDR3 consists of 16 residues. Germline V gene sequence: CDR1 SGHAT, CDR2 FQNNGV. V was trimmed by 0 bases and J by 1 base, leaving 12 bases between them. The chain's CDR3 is CASSLDLGAGNTEAFF. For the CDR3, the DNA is TGTGCCAGCAGCTTAGATCTAGGGGCCGGGAACACTGAAGCTTTCTTT.

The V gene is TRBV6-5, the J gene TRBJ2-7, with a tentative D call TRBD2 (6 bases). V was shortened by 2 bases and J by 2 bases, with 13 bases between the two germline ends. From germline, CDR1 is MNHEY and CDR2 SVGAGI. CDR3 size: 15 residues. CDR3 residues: CASSYGGYLTYEQYF. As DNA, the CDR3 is TGTGCCAGCAGTTACGGGGGGTACCTCACCTACGAGCAGTACTTC.

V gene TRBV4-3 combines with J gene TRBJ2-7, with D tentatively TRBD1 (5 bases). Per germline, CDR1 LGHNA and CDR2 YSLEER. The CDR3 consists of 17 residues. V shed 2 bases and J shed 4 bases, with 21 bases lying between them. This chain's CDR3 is CASSQSFSPRVRYEQYF. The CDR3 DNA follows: TGCGCCAGCAGCCAAAGCTTCTCTCCCAGGGTTCGGTACGAGCAGTACTTC.

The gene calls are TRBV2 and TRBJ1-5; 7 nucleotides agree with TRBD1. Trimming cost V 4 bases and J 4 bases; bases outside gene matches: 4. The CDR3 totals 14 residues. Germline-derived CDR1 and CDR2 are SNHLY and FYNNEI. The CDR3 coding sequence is TGTGCCAGCAGTGGACAGGGAAGGAATCAGCCCCAGCATTTT. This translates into CASSGQGRNQPQHF. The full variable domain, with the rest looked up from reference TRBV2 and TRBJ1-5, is EPEVTQTPSHQVTQMGQEVILRCVPISNHLYFYWYRQILGQKVEFLVSFYNNEISEKSEIFDDQFSVERPDGSNFTLKIRSTKLEDSAMYFCASSGQGRNQPQHFGDGTRLSIL.

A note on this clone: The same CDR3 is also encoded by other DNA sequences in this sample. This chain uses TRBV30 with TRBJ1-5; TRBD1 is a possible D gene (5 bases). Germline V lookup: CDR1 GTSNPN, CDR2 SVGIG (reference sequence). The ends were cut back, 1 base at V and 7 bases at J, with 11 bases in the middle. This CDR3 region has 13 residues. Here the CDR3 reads CAWSEQGGQPQHF. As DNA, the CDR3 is TGTGCCTGGAGTGAGCAGGGAGGACAGCCCCAGCATTTT.

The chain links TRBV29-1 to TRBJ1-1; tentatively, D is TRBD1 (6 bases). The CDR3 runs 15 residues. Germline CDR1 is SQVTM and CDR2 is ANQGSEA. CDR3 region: CSGWSQGMTNTEAFF. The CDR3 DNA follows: TGCAGTGGATGGTCACAGGGCATGACGAACACTGAAGCTTTCTTT.

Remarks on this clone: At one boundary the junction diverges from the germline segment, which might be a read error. CDR3 nucleotide sequence: TGTGCCAGCAGCTTGGGACTAGCGGGGGGGCCAGTGGTCTTC. Translating gives CASSLGLAGGPVVF. The chain uses TRBV7-9 and TRBJ2-1, with 16 bases matching TRBD2. The germline V gene encodes CDR1 SEHNR and CDR2 FQNEAQ (reference sequence). CDR3 length: 14 residues.

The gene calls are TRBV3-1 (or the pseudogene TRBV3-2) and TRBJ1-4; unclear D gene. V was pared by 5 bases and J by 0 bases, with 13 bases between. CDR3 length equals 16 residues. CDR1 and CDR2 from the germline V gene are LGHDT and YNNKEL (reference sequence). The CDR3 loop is CASSGSGAATNEKLFF. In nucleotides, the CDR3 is TGTGCCAGCAGCGGGAGTGGTGCCGCAACTAATGAAAAACTGTTTTTT.

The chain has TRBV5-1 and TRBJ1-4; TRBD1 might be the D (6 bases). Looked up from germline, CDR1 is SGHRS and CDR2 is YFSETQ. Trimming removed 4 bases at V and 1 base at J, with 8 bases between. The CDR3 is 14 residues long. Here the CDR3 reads CASSAGETNEKLFF. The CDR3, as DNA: TGCGCCAGCAGCGCAGGGGAAACTAATGAAAAACTGTTTTTT. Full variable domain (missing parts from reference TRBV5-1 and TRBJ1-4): KAGVTQTPRYLIKTRGQQVTLSCSPISGHRSVSWYQQTPGQGLQFLFEYFSETQRNKGNFPGRFSGRQFSNSRSEMNVSTLELGDSALYLCASSAGETNEKLFFGSGTQLSVL.

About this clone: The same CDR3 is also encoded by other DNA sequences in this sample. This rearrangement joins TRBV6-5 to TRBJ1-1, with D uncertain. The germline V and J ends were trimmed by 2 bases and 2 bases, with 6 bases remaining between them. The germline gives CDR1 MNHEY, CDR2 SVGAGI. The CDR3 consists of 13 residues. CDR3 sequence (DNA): TGTGCCAGCAGTTACGGCAGAAACACTGAAGCTTTCTTT. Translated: CASSYGRNTEAFF.

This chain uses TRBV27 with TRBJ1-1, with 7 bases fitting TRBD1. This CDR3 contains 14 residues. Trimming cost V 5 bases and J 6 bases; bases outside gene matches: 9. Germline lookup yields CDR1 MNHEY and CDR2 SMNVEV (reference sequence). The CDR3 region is CASSMTGFRAEAFF. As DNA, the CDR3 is TGTGCCAGCAGTATGACAGGGTTCAGGGCTGAAGCTTTCTTT.

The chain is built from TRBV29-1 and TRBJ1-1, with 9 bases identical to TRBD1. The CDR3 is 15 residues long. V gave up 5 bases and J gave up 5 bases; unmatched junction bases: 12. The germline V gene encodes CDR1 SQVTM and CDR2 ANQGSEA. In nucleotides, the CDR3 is TGCAGCGTTCTTCGAACCGGGACAGGGAGGACTGAAGCTTTCTTT. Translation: CSVLRTGTGRTEAFF.

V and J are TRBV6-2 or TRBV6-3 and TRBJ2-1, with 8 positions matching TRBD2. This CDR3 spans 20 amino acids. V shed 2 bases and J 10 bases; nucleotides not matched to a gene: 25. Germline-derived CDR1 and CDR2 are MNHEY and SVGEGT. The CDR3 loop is CASSYPRAYDRRGANFEQFF. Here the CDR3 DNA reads TGTGCCAGCAGTTACCCCCGGGCATATGATAGGCGGGGGGCCAACTTCGAGCAGTTCTTC.

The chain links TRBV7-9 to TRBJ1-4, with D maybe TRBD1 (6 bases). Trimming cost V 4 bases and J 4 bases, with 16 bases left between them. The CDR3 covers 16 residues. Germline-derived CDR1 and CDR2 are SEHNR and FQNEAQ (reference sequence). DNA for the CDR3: TGTGCCAGCAGCTCTGGCAGGGGAGTTGGTAATGAAAAACTGTTTTTT. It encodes CASSSGRGVGNEKLFF.